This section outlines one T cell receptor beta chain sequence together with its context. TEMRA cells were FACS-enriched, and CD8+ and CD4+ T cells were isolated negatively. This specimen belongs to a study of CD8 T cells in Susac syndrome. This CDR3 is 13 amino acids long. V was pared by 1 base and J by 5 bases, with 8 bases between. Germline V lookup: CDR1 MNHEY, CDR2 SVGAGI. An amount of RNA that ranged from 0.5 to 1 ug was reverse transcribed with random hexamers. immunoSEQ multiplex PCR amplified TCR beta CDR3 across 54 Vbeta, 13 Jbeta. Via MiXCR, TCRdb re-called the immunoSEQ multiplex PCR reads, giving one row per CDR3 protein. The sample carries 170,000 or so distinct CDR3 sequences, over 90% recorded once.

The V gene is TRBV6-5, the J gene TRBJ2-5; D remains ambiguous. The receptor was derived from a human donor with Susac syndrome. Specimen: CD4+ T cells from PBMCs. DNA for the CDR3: TGTGCCAGCAGTTACTATCGTTATGAGACCCAGTACTTC. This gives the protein CASSYYRYETQYF.